A selection of T cell receptor beta chains follows, all from one sample in a study of T cells after yellow fever vaccination. TCRdb ran MiXCR on the 5' RACE reads and lists one entry per CDR3 protein. The repertoire holds a few hundred thousand distinct CDR3 sequences, with around 4% as singletons. The sequencing here drew on PBMCs, taken on the day of the yellow fever booster vaccination. The source of these receptors is a man in his late teens or twenties who received the YFV17D yellow fever vaccine. Both conserved end residues are part of each CDR3. Each record gives: J gene, clone size, D gene, V gene, CDR3 protein, CDR3 DNA. A D gene is named only where the DNA matches it firmly. Only some rows state a clone size, as once, few, many or a class for expanded clones.

J gene: TRBJ2-7
clone size: many
D gene: .
V gene: TRBV20-1
CDR3 protein: CSASGGPGRPHGEQYF
CDR3 DNA: TGCAGTGCCAGTGGGGGACCGGGGAGACCCCACGGAGAGCAGTACTTC

J gene: TRBJ2-1
clone size: many
D gene: .
V gene: TRBV6-2/TRBV6-3
CDR3 protein: CASSSRTIEQFF
CDR3 DNA: TGTGCCAGCAGTTCGAGGACGATTGAGCAGTTCTTC

J gene: TRBJ1-2
clone size: many
D gene: .
V gene: TRBV19
CDR3 protein: CASSGTVYGYTF
CDR3 DNA: TGTGCCAGTAGCGGGACGGTCTATGGCTACACCTTC

J gene: TRBJ2-5
clone size: .
D gene: TRBD1
V gene: TRBV29-1
CDR3 protein: CSVAPGQGGETQYF
CDR3 DNA: TGCAGCGTTGCCCCCGGACAGGGTGGAGAGACCCAGTACTTC

J gene: TRBJ1-2
clone size: .
D gene: TRBD1
V gene: TRBV4-3
CDR3 protein: CASSQVDRGEVYGYTF
CDR3 DNA: TGCGCCAGCAGCCAAGTGGACAGGGGAGAGGTTTATGGCTACACCTTC

J gene: TRBJ1-2
clone size: .
D gene: .
V gene: TRBV25-1
CDR3 protein: CASSEYRAYYGYTF
CDR3 DNA: TGTGCCAGCAGTGAATATAGAGCTTACTATGGCTACACCTTC

J gene: TRBJ2-7
clone size: few
D gene: .
V gene: TRBV5-4
CDR3 protein: CASSLHGSYEQYF
CDR3 DNA: TGTGCCAGCAGCTTGCACGGCTCCTACGAGCAGTACTTC

J gene: TRBJ2-3
clone size: few
D gene: TRBD2
V gene: TRBV7-3
CDR3 protein: CASSRIGSGGSGTDTQYF
CDR3 DNA: TGTGCCAGCAGCCGAATAGGGAGCGGGGGATCGGGCACAGATACGCAGTATTTT

J gene: TRBJ1-3
clone size: .
D gene: .
V gene: TRBV15
CDR3 protein: CATSRDIQHGNTIYF
CDR3 DNA: TGTGCCACCAGCAGAGATATCCAGCATGGAAACACCATATATTTT

J gene: TRBJ1-1
clone size: .
D gene: .
V gene: TRBV6-5
CDR3 protein: CASSYVFQSQEAFF
CDR3 DNA: TGTGCCAGCAGTTACGTCTTTCAGTCACAGGAAGCTTTCTTT

J gene: TRBJ1-2
clone size: .
D gene: .
V gene: TRBV25-1
CDR3 protein: CASSGQERHYGYTF
CDR3 DNA: TGTGCCAGCAGTGGGCAGGAGCGCCACTATGGCTACACCTTC

J gene: TRBJ1-6
clone size: many
D gene: .
V gene: TRBV7-7
CDR3 protein: CASSTGPWNSPLHF
CDR3 DNA: TGTGCCAGCAGCACCGGCCCTTGGAATTCACCCCTCCACTTT

J gene: TRBJ2-7
clone size: few
D gene: TRBD1
V gene: TRBV5-6
CDR3 protein: CASRAGTGSHYEQYF
CDR3 DNA: TGTGCCAGCAGGGCCGGGACAGGAAGTCACTACGAGCAGTACTTC

J gene: TRBJ2-3
clone size: .
D gene: .
V gene: TRBV7-3
CDR3 protein: CASSSPDAQEADTQYF
CDR3 DNA: TGTGCCAGCAGCTCCCCGGACGCCCAGGAAGCAGATACGCAGTATTTT

J gene: TRBJ2-1
clone size: many
D gene: .
V gene: TRBV10-3
CDR3 protein: CAISEDGGIRNEQFF
CDR3 DNA: TGTGCCATCAGTGAAGACGGGGGCATACGGAATGAGCAGTTCTTC

J gene: TRBJ1-1
clone size: many
D gene: .
V gene: TRBV5-5
CDR3 protein: CASSGEFGDLNTEAFF
CDR3 DNA: TGTGCCAGCAGCGGGGAGTTCGGGGACTTGAACACTGAAGCTTTCTTT

J gene: TRBJ1-5
clone size: few
D gene: TRBD1
V gene: TRBV6-5
CDR3 protein: CASSYGTGQQPQHF
CDR3 DNA: TGTGCCAGCAGTTACGGGACAGGGCAGCAGCCCCAGCATTTT

J gene: TRBJ1-1
clone size: few
D gene: .
V gene: TRBV11-2
CDR3 protein: CASSFSAGTEAFF
CDR3 DNA: TGTGCCAGCAGCTTTTCTGCGGGCACTGAAGCTTTCTTT

J gene: TRBJ1-5
clone size: .
D gene: .
V gene: TRBV19
CDR3 protein: CASSRDGTNQPQHF
CDR3 DNA: TGTGCCAGTTCGAGGGACGGGACGAATCAGCCCCAGCATTTT

J gene: TRBJ2-6
clone size: .
D gene: .
V gene: TRBV20-1
CDR3 protein: CSARNAASGANVLTF
CDR3 DNA: TGCAGTGCTAGGAATGCGGCCTCTGGGGCCAACGTCCTGACTTTC

J gene: TRBJ2-1
clone size: few
D gene: TRBD1
V gene: TRBV5-1
CDR3 protein: CASSSGTGFGYNEQFF
CDR3 DNA: TGCGCCAGCAGCTCCGGGACAGGGTTTGGATACAATGAGCAGTTCTTC

J gene: TRBJ1-1
clone size: .
D gene: TRBD1
V gene: TRBV2
CDR3 protein: CAILIRTTGVAAAFF
CDR3 DNA: TGTGCCATCCTGATCCGTACTACAGGGGTGGCTGCAGCTTTCTTT

J gene: TRBJ2-7
clone size: few
D gene: TRBD1
V gene: TRBV19
CDR3 protein: CASSIGTGDYEQYF
CDR3 DNA: TGTGCCAGTAGTATCGGGACAGGGGACTACGAGCAGTACTTC

J gene: TRBJ2-7
clone size: many
D gene: .
V gene: TRBV7-9
CDR3 protein: CATTLGEDYEQYF
CDR3 DNA: TGTGCCACTACCTTGGGTGAGGACTACGAGCAGTACTTC

J gene: TRBJ1-1
clone size: few
D gene: .
V gene: TRBV5-1
CDR3 protein: CASSWRQMNTEAFF
CDR3 DNA: TGCGCCAGCAGTTGGCGACAGATGAACACTGAAGCTTTCTTT

J gene: TRBJ1-1
clone size: many
D gene: .
V gene: TRBV6-1
CDR3 protein: CASSEAAGATEAFF
CDR3 DNA: TGTGCCAGCAGTGAAGCGGCAGGGGCCACTGAAGCTTTCTTT

J gene: TRBJ1-2
clone size: few
D gene: .
V gene: TRBV5-5
CDR3 protein: CASSRPGTVYGYTF
CDR3 DNA: TGTGCCAGCAGCCGACCCGGGACGGTCTATGGCTACACCTTC

J gene: TRBJ2-5
clone size: .
D gene: TRBD2
V gene: TRBV6-5
CDR3 protein: CASSYGASGQETQYF
CDR3 DNA: TGTGCCAGCAGTTATGGGGCTAGCGGGCAAGAGACCCAGTACTTC

J gene: TRBJ2-4
clone size: many
D gene: TRBD2
V gene: TRBV6-2/TRBV6-3
CDR3 protein: CASRPRGTSGIAKNIQYF
CDR3 DNA: TGTGCCAGCAGACCGCGCGGGACTAGCGGTATAGCCAAAAACATTCAGTACTTC

J gene: TRBJ1-2
clone size: many
D gene: .
V gene: TRBV10-3
CDR3 protein: CAISEGQVDLYGYTF
CDR3 DNA: TGTGCCATCAGTGAGGGGCAGGTCGACCTCTATGGCTACACCTTC

J gene: TRBJ2-5
clone size: .
D gene: TRBD2
V gene: TRBV5-4
CDR3 protein: CASSGGGVQLETQYF
CDR3 DNA: TGTGCCAGCAGCGGGGGAGGGGTACAGTTAGAGACCCAGTACTTC

J gene: TRBJ2-6
clone size: few
D gene: .
V gene: TRBV21-1
CDR3 protein: CASSPYGANVLTF
CDR3 DNA: TGTGCCAGCAGCCCCTATGGGGCCAACGTCCTGACTTTC

J gene: TRBJ2-5
clone size: many
D gene: TRBD1
V gene: TRBV28
CDR3 protein: CASSLGPSGGWETQYF
CDR3 DNA: TGTGCCAGCAGTTTAGGCCCCTCAGGGGGCTGGGAGACCCAGTACTTC

J gene: TRBJ2-1
clone size: many
D gene: TRBD2
V gene: TRBV11-2
CDR3 protein: CASSPPLAGSTNEQFF
CDR3 DNA: TGTGCCAGCAGCCCGCCCCTAGCGGGCAGCACGAATGAGCAGTTCTTC

J gene: TRBJ1-5
clone size: many
D gene: .
V gene: TRBV6-5
CDR3 protein: CASSYSGVRNQPQHF
CDR3 DNA: TGTGCCAGCAGTTACTCGGGGGTTAGGAATCAGCCCCAGCATTTT

J gene: TRBJ1-2
clone size: many
D gene: TRBD1
V gene: TRBV13
CDR3 protein: CASSLQGAWGYTF
CDR3 DNA: TGTGCCAGCAGCTTGCAGGGGGCGTGGGGCTACACCTTC

J gene: TRBJ2-1
clone size: .
D gene: TRBD2
V gene: TRBV29-1
CDR3 protein: CSVDRGGSYNEQFF
CDR3 DNA: TGCAGCGTTGATCGCGGGGGGTCGTATAATGAGCAGTTCTTC

J gene: TRBJ1-4
clone size: .
D gene: TRBD1
V gene: TRBV5-1
CDR3 protein: CASSPGGADRGHEKLFF
CDR3 DNA: TGCGCCAGCAGCCCCGGAGGGGCGGACAGGGGGCATGAAAAACTGTTTTTT

J gene: TRBJ2-3
clone size: few
D gene: TRBD2
V gene: TRBV20-1
CDR3 protein: CSHSSGTSTDTQYF
CDR3 DNA: TGCAGCCACTCTAGCGGGACTAGCACAGATACGCAGTATTTT

J gene: TRBJ2-2
clone size: many
D gene: TRBD2
V gene: TRBV7-6
CDR3 protein: CASSASGGTGELFF
CDR3 DNA: TGTGCCAGCAGCGCGTCGGGGGGCACCGGGGAGCTGTTTTTT

J gene: TRBJ2-1
clone size: few
D gene: .
V gene: TRBV5-1
CDR3 protein: CASSLLTGGGYNEQFF
CDR3 DNA: TGCGCCAGCAGCCTGCTTACCGGGGGCGGATACAATGAGCAGTTCTTC

J gene: TRBJ1-6
clone size: .
D gene: .
V gene: TRBV9
CDR3 protein: CASSVEGGNSPLHF
CDR3 DNA: TGTGCCAGCAGCGTAGAGGGGGGGAATTCACCCCTCCACTTT

J gene: TRBJ1-5
clone size: many
D gene: .
V gene: TRBV4-1
CDR3 protein: CASSQLLGAAQPQHF
CDR3 DNA: TGCGCCAGCAGCCAACTCCTTGGGGCGGCTCAGCCCCAGCATTTT

J gene: TRBJ2-1
clone size: many
D gene: TRBD2
V gene: TRBV30
CDR3 protein: CAWRLAGLQNEQFF
CDR3 DNA: TGTGCCTGGAGATTAGCGGGGCTCCAGAATGAGCAGTTCTTC